The T cell receptor beta chain described here comes from a study of T cell repertoires in cytomegalovirus infection. Germline-derived CDR1 and CDR2 are MNHEY and SVGEGT. The CDR3 spans 15 residues. J lost 4 bases, V lost 7 bases, and 11 bases had no gene match. Via MiXCR, TCRdb re-called the reads, giving one row per CDR3 protein. The sample lists about 250,000 distinct CDR3 sequences, 6.5% occurring once. This clonotype came up many times. The sequence came from a human donor in good health (CMV status not recorded). Some clones in this sample may be carry-over from other donors' samples. The sequenced sample was PBMCs. The V call is TRBV6-2 or TRBV6-3, the J call TRBJ1-1; TRBD1 matches at 8 bases. In DNA, the CDR3 is TGTGCCAGCAAAGAACCTGGACAGGGCGGCACTGAAGCTTTCTTT. As protein: CASKEPGQGGTEAFF.